The sequence of this T cell receptor (beta chain) was determined in a study of cytomegalovirus exposure and HLA in healthy donors (dated by TCRdb to the late 2010s). Some background on the complete study: According to an earlier analysis of 587 of the donors, about 179 million T cells yielded some 120 million unique TCR beta sequences and 276 Gb of sequence data. An early release that covered about 600 HLA-typed donors contained approximately 300 gigabases of sequencing data and about 93 million unique TCR sequences. Of the 300 to 400 genotyped donors, about 80% fell in the genetic ancestry cluster associated with self-reported Caucasian donors. The study was designed to test whether signatures of past pathogen exposure could be identified by cataloging public T cell receptors. Using immunosequencing, the study profiled T cell repertoires from around 680 subjects and related those repertoires to cytomegalovirus serostatus. A separate validation cohort of about 110 different subjects was used in addition to the 666-subject first cohort. The study combined high-throughput TCR immunosequencing, statistical association of individual TCRs with disease status, and machine learning to predict cytomegalovirus infection status. A later analysis re-analyzed previously published TCR beta repertoires from 600 to 850 donors and added high-resolution HLA genotyping to study TCR occurrence patterns. Rather than using new phenotypic data, the later analysis identified candidate immune exposures from TCR beta sequences and from how often those sequences occurred across donors. To decide whether each TCR beta V gene segment behaved as functional or pseudogenic, an earlier analysis of several hundred of the donors relied on high-throughput TCR beta sequencing. Donor age, sex, ethnicity and CMV serostatus were collected together with the repertoire data. A later genetic analysis took genome-wide SNP genotypes for about 55% of the roughly 700 donors and used that subset as a discovery cohort. Every repertoire in the discovery cohort had been generated on one and the same sequencing platform. HLA typing included class I and class II loci at four-digit resolution. The number of donors typed differed by locus, with about 629-630 for A, B, C, DRB1 and DQB1, 522 for DQA1, under 610 for DPA1, and 472 for DPB1. Roughly five DR-DQ haplotypes were handled as single units for association and clustering, since linkage in the cohort was strong. On average, approximately 250,000 unique TCR beta nucleotide sequences were sequenced per donor among some 430 genotyped donors of the cohort, with 15% to 20% of those sequences being non-productive. Broad study findings and their caveats: Sequencing depth was assumed to be roughly uniform across donors in the presence/absence analyses, though that assumption may not hold. The authors suggested that the approach could potentially be generalized to other disease states and immunological phenotypes. Cytomegalovirus status was reported to be diagnosed by the classifier with high specificity and sensitivity in both the original and validation cohorts. The only immune exposure information available for the cohort was CMV serostatus. Compared with the approximately 720-donor mean, donors in an Asian-associated ancestry cluster had fewer N-insertions in productive TCRs, according to a later genetic analysis. A later genetic analysis associated a missense DCLRE1C variant with V-gene and J-gene trimming of TCR beta chains, and an independent cohort replicated the association. Because HLA typing was missing for some donors at each locus, association tests included only the typed subset. A later analysis associated 15,000 to 20,000 TCR beta sequences with specific HLA alleles at a false discovery rate of 0.05. According to a later analysis, TCR association rates differed among HLA loci, with DRB1 alleles showing the most associated TCRs and HLA-C alleles showing the fewest. When HLA alleles, especially DR and DQ, strongly co-occurred, TCR associations were difficult to assign to individual alleles. A few of the identified cytomegalovirus-associated TCR beta chains were confirmed in vitro to be specific for cytomegalovirus antigens. The study listed 164 TCR beta chains as associated with cytomegalovirus. A further reported finding was that TCR beta sequences accurately predicted the HLA-A and HLA-B alleles for most subjects in the first cohort. Correlated functional status among segregating V segments might reflect linkage disequilibrium, but an unknown experimental factor could not be ruled out. While some public TCRs were present in many individuals, most TCR sequences turned up only very rarely across donors. In a later analysis, HLA-associated TCR beta chains were found to be more clonally expanded and to have lower generation probabilities than equally common non-associated chains. Several of the top co-occurrence clusters appeared to be linked to parvovirus B19, influenza, CMV and Epstein-Barr virus, according to a later analysis. In an earlier analysis of 587 of the donors, most TCR beta V segments were observed in productive rearrangements about 87% or about 30% of the time, broadly matching IMGT annotations. In this cohort, only TCR beta chains were sequenced, and detectable features were limited by the absence of alpha or paired-chain data. The sequencing pipeline was judged likely to have produced a cluster of highly shared sequence variants as a technical artifact. Approximately 18 rarely observed V segments, including chromosome 9 orphons, were excluded from the earlier analysis of about 600 of the donors because counts were too low. According to a later analysis, most CMV-associated TCR beta chains appeared to be HLA-restricted, and the HLA associations seemed to be driven largely by CMV exposure.

Libraries were made using the immunoSEQ multiplex PCR assay. For the multiplex PCR, a mixture combining 60 forward primers for TCR Vbeta segments and 13 reverse primers for TCR Jbeta segments was used. The CDR3 region of rearranged TCR beta genes was amplified from genomic DNA with a multiplex PCR assay. Amplified TCR beta libraries were sequenced as 87-base-pair reads on the Illumina HiSeq System. The authors' analysis ran thus. A later analysis counted about 82 million unique TCR beta chains across the 550 to 700 repertoires, and about 10 million of these chains were shared by at least two donors. Raw reads were error-corrected and collapsed into unique sequences by a nearest-neighbor algorithm in which closely related sequences were merged to remove PCR and sequencing errors. V, D and J gene segments were assigned by aligning CDR3 sequences to IMGT reference sequences. For a sequence to be retained, at least a six-nucleotide match to both a V gene segment and a J gene segment was required. A rearrangement was called productive if the CDR3 had no stop codons and remained in frame with V and J, and every other rearrangement was called non-productive. CDR3 was defined by IMGT convention, running from the second conserved V-encoded cysteine to the conserved J-encoded phenylalanine. In an earlier analysis of 500 to 650 of the donors, sequences lacking an unambiguous match to a single V gene segment were excluded. An earlier analysis of fewer than 750 of the donors classified V segments as functional when productive rearrangements were above 56.7% and as segregating when the standard deviation between donors was above 5%. A statistical classification framework was developed to diagnose cytomegalovirus status using the catalog of TCR beta chain sequences. In a later analysis, V and J genes were assigned by comparing TCR nucleotide sequences against IMGT/GENE-DB human TR gene sequences. A later analysis assigned CDR3 sequences and most-parsimonious VDJ recombination scenarios with the TCRdist pipeline. In a later analysis, each TCR beta chain was defined by its CDR3 amino acid sequence together with its V-gene family, and reads without a unique V-gene family were excluded. A later analysis removed several hundred highly shared, low-generation-probability nucleotide sequences to deal with suspected cross-contamination and a sequencing artifact. A later analysis calculated a clonal expansion index for each public chain from normalized within-repertoire ranks of inferred template counts. Generation probabilities in a later analysis came from a VDJ recombination model fitted to out-of-frame rearrangements, and those results were checked against IGoR. In a later analysis, TCR-TCR, TCR-HLA and TCR-CMV co-occurrence was scored with hypergeometric tests, and a repertoire-size bias correction was applied to TCR pairs. In a later analysis, false discovery rates were estimated by permuting HLA or CMV assignments 20 times. In a later analysis, co-occurring TCRs were grouped using DBSCAN, and TCRdist sequence similarity was added for clustering within HLA-allele-positive subsets. Co-occurrence clustering excluded repertoires with fewer than 30,000 or more than 120,000 public chains, plus five with anomalous nucleotide sharing. TCRdb limited this immuneACCESS table to in-frame rearrangements with V and J called. A share of clones is missing; checked studies link under half to unresolved V genes, and the rest is unexplained. Clone size and V and J calls were adopted from that table, with D and trimming inferred from the DNA. The sample table holds some 150,000 clones, of which 79% were seen once. The ten largest clonotypes hold roughly 6% of the sample.

For this clone: Its target antigen remains unknown. No much larger clonotype is one base removed from it; base qualities were not supplied.

In total, fewer than 750 healthy bone marrow donors made up the cohort. At the time of sampling, all cohort members were nominally healthy, though unrecorded immune exposures were likely present. The donor was CMV seropositive and was included in the group of about 290 seropositive cohort members. Every donor gave a peripheral blood sample, and the peripheral blood mononuclear cells from that sample were used for TCR beta sequencing. Genomic DNA extraction from the blood cell samples was performed with the Qiagen DNeasy Blood Extraction Kit. The material sequenced was PBMCs. The receptor comes from a man aged 50-60 years in good health and CMV-seropositive.

The CDR3 region has the sequence CAWSVWGGEAFF. The DNA reads as follows: TGTGCCTGGAGTGTTTGGGGCGGAGAAGCTTTCTTT. The sequence is built from TRBV30 and TRBJ1-1; the D gene is perhaps TRBD1, from 5 matching bases. From the cysteine up to the phenylalanine, the CDR3 has a length of 12 residues. Only CDR3 DNA is held: 36 bases, read in frame from base 1. Via the germline V gene (reference sequence), CDR1 is GTSNPN and CDR2 SVGIG. V is pared back by 0 bases and J by 8 bases, with 10 bases lying between the germline termini.